This TCR beta chain was found in a study of technical replicates of blood from a handful of donors. This clone has more than one count but fewer than ten. CDR1 and CDR2 from the germline V gene are SQVTM and ANQGSEA. The V segment lost 6 bases and the J segment 5 bases; nucleotides outside the gene matches: 6. The CDR3 totals 13 residues. TCRdb's copy holds only in-frame clones and misses some; the assay was immunoSEQ multiplex PCR. The table lists tens of thousands of clones, approximately 96% of them singletons. This chain links TRBV29-1 with TRBJ1-1, with TRBD1 identical over 10 bases. Sequenced material: T cells isolated from PBMCs. The sequence came from a human donor in good health. CDR3: CSVGQGDETEAFF. CDR3 nucleotides: TGCAGCGTAGGACAGGGGGATGAGACTGAAGCTTTCTTT.